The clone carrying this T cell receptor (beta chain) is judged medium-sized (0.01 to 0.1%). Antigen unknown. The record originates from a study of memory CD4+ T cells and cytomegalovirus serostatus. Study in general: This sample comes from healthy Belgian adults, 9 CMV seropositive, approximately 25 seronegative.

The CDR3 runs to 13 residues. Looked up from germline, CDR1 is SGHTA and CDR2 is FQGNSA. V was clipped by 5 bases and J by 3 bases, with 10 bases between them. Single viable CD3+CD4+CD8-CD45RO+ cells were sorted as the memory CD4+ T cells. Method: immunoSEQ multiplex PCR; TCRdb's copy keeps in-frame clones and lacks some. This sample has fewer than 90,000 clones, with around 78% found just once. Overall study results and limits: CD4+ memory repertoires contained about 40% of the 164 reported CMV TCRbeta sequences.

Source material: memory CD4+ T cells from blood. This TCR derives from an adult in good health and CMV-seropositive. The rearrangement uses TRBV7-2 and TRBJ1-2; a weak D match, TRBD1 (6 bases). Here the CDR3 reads CASSEDRDYGYTF. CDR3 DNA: TGTGCCAGCAGCGAGGACAGAGACTATGGCTACACCTTC.